These T cell receptor beta chains were read from a single sample in a study of response to subunit inactivated influenza vaccine. One entry per CDR3 protein results from TCRdb running MiXCR on the RT-PCR reads. The sample contains 700,000 to 800,000 distinct CDR3 sequences, around a sixth of which appear only once. Here the sequenced sample was PBMCs from blood, taken roughly 5 days after vaccination. All receptors derive from a man aged 50 to 59 who received an inactivated influenza vaccine. CDR3s include the opening cysteine and the closing phenylalanine or tryptophan. The D gene is left open where the match is weak. Some rows mark clone size as missing; the rest say once, few, many or name a class of expanded clone.

15	few	TRBV4-2	NA	TRBJ2-6	TGTGCCAGCAGCCAAGGGCGGTCTGGGGCCAACGTCCTGACTTTC	CASSQGRSGANVLTF
12	few	TRBV12-3/TRBV12-4	NA	TRBJ1-3	TGTGCCAGCACGGACTCTGGAAACACCATATATTTT	CASTDSGNTIYF
13	few	TRBV5-1	NA	TRBJ2-3	TGCGCCAGCAGCACGGACGGATTGCGTACGCAGTATTTT	CASSTDGLRTQYF
15	NA	TRBV27	NA	TRBJ2-3	TGTGCCAGCAGTTTATATGGACCTAGCACAGATACGCAGTATTTT	CASSLYGPSTDTQYF
14	NA	TRBV28	TRBD2	TRBJ2-3	TGTGCCAGCAGTTTTAGAGCGGGGGGGGATACGCAGTATTTT	CASSFRAGGDTQYF
14	NA	TRBV5-1	NA	TRBJ2-3	TGCGCCAGCAGCTTGACAGGCCGGCAAGATACGCAGTATTTT	CASSLTGRQDTQYF
15	NA	TRBV2	NA	TRBJ2-7	TGTGCCAGCAGTGAAGTTGTGGGAGCAGCCTACGAGCAGTACTTC	CASSEVVGAAYEQYF
14	few	TRBV5-1	NA	TRBJ2-1	TGCGCCAGCAGCTTGGGGCAGGCCTTCAATGAGCAGTTCTTC	CASSLGQAFNEQFF
12	NA	TRBV28	TRBD1	TRBJ2-1	TGTGCCAGCAGAAAACCAGGGGGTGAGCAGTTCTTC	CASRKPGGEQFF
16	NA	TRBV4-2	NA	TRBJ1-6	TGTGCCAGCAGCCAAGAGCTGGCAGCACCTAATTCACCCCTCCACTTT	CASSQELAAPNSPLHF
11	few	TRBV12-3/TRBV12-4	NA	TRBJ1-5	TGTGCCAGCGGACCCAATCAGCCCCAGCATTTT	CASGPNQPQHF
13	few	TRBV6-6	NA	TRBJ1-1	TGTGCCACCCTTCCGGTGGGGTCGGGTGAAGCTTTCTTT	CATLPVGSGEAFF
18	NA	TRBV6-5	TRBD2	TRBJ2-1	TGTGCCAGCAGTTACACTCGGACTAGCGCGAAGGTTAACAATGAGCAGTCCTTC	CASSYTRTSAKVNNEQSF
16	few	TRBV25-1	TRBD1	TRBJ1-6	TGTGCCAGCAGTGCACGACCTTGGGACAGCAATTCACCCCTCCACTTT	CASSARPWDSNSPLHF
15	few	TRBV28	NA	TRBJ1-5	TGTGCCAGCTCCCCCCTCGGAGGGAACAATCAGCCCCAGCATTTT	CASSPLGGNNQPQHF
14	many	TRBV20-1	TRBD2	TRBJ2-5	TGCAGTGCTATAGCGGGAGGGCCAGGGGAGACCCAGTACTTC	CSAIAGGPGETQYF
16	few	TRBV4-2	NA	TRBJ2-2	TGTGCCAGCAGCCAAGCGCTCGAGCCTCAGGGCGGGGAGCTGTTTTTT	CASSQALEPQGGELFF
15	NA	TRBV2	TRBD2	TRBJ2-5	TGTGCCAGCAGACTAGCGGGGGGGTACCAAGAGACCCAGTACTTC	CASRLAGGYQETQYF
15	NA	TRBV15	TRBD1	TRBJ2-3	TGTGCCACCAGCAGGACAGGGTCCGGCACAGATACGCAGTATTTT	CATSRTGSGTDTQYF
12	NA	TRBV7-9	TRBD1	TRBJ2-4	TGTGCCAGCAGCCCGCCGGGACAGACCCAATACTTC	CASSPPGQTQYF
15	few	TRBV11-2	NA	TRBJ2-7	TGTGCCAGCAGCCCAAATGGGGATATTGTCCACGAGCAGTACTTC	CASSPNGDIVHEQYF
14	NA	TRBV20-1	NA	TRBJ2-5	TGCAGTGCTAGTTCGTGGGACTGGGGCGCGGACCAGTACTTC	CSASSWDWGADQYF
15	NA	TRBV7-9	NA	TRBJ2-3	TGTGCCAGCAGCTTTGGGTGGGGGAGCACAGATACGCAGTATTTT	CASSFGWGSTDTQYF
14	NA	TRBV5-1	NA	TRBJ2-7	TGCGCCAGCAGCTTGCAGTACGCGCGTGGCGAGCAGTACTTC	CASSLQYARGEQYF
12	NA	TRBV7-9	NA	TRBJ1-5	TGTGCCAGCAGCGTAGCTCGGGAGAAGCAGCATTTT	CASSVAREKQHF
14	NA	TRBV5-1	NA	TRBJ2-2	TGCGCCAGCAGCTTGGAGCATCCCACCGGGGAGCTGTTTTTT	CASSLEHPTGELFF
16	few	TRBV5-1	TRBD2	TRBJ2-5	TGCGCCAGCAGCTTAGGTGGTAGCGGGGGTGCGGAGACCCAGTACTTC	CASSLGGSGGAETQYF
16	many	TRBV12-3/TRBV12-4	TRBD1	TRBJ1-5	TGTGCCAGCAGTTCAAACCGACAGGGTGGCAATCAGCCCCAGCATTTT	CASSSNRQGGNQPQHF